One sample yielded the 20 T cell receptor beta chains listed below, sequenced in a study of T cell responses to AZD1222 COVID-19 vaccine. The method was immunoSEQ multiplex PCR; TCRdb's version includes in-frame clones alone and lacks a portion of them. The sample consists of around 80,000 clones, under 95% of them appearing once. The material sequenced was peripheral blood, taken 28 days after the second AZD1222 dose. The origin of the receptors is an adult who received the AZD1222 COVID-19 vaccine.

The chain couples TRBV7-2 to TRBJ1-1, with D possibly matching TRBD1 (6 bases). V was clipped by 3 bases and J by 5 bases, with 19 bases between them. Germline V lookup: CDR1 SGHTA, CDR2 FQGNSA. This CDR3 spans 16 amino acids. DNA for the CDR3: TGTGCCAGCAGCTTCGCATTGACAGGTGGGGGGACTGAAGCTTTCTTT. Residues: CASSFALTGGGTEAFF.

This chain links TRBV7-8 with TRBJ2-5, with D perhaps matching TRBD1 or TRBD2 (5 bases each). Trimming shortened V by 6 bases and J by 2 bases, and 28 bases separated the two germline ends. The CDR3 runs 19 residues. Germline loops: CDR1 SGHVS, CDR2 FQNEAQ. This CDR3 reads CASSRGQYTRTEIQETQYF. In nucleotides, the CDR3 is TGTGCCAGCAGTCGGGGCCAGTACACTCGAACTGAGATTCAAGAGACCCAGTACTTC.

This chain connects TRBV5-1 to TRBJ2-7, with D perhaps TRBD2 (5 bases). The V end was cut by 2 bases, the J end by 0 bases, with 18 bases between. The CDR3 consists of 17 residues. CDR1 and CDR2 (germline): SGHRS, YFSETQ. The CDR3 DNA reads TGCGCCAGCAGCTTTCAGAGAAGCCAGGACTTCTCCTACGAGCAGTACTTC. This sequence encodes CASSFQRSQDFSYEQYF.

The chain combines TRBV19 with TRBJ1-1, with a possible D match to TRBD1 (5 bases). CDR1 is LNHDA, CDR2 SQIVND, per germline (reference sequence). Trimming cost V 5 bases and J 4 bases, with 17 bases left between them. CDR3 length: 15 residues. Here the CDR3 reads CASSRATGVGTEAFF. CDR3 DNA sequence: TGTGCCAGTAGTCGCGCCACGGGGGTGGGCACTGAAGCTTTCTTT.

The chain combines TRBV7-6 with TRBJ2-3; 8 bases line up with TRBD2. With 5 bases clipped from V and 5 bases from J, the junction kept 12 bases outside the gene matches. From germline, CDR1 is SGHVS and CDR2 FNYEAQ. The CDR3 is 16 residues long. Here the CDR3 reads CASSRSPAGDLDTQYF. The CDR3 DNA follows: TGTGCCAGCAGCCGGTCGCCAGCGGGAGATTTAGATACGCAGTATTTT.

The CDR3 DNA follows: TGTGCCAGCAGTGCGGGAGTTACAGATACGCAGTATTTT. Translated: CASSAGVTDTQYF. The genes are TRBV6-4 and TRBJ2-3; weak D call: TRBD2 (6 bases). The CDR3 totals 13 residues. Germline-derived CDR1 and CDR2 are MRHNA and SNTAGT. Trimming cost V 4 bases and J 3 bases, with 8 bases left between them.

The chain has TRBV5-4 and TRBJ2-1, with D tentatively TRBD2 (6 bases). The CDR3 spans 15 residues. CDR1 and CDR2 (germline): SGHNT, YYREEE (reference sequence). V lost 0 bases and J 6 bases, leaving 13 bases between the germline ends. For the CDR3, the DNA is TGTGCCAGCAGCTTGGCCGATAGCGGCGGCAATGAGCAGTTCTTC. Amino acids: CASSLADSGGNEQFF.

CDR3 nucleotide sequence: TGTGCCAGCAGCTTCTCTGGGGGAGAAGCTTTCTTT. It yields the protein CASSFSGGEAFF. V usage is TRBV7-9 and J usage is TRBJ1-1, with D perhaps TRBD1 (5 bases). The V gene's germline CDR1 is SEHNR and CDR2 FQNEAQ (reference sequence). The V end lost 3 bases, the J end lost 8 bases, and 10 bases lay between the germline ends. CDR3 length: 12 residues.

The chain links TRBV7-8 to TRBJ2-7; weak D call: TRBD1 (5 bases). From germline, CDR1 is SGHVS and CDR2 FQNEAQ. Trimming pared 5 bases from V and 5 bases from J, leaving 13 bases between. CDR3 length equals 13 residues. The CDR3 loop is CASSVSRVDEQYF. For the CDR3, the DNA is TGTGCCAGCAGCGTATCCAGGGTCGACGAGCAGTACTTC.

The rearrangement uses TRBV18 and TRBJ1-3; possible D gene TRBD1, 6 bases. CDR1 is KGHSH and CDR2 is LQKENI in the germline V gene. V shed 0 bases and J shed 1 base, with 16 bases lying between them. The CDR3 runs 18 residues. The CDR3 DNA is TGTGCCAGCTCACCACCGCTAGGGGGGGCCCTATCTGGAAACACCATATATTTT. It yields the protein CASSPPLGGALSGNTIYF.

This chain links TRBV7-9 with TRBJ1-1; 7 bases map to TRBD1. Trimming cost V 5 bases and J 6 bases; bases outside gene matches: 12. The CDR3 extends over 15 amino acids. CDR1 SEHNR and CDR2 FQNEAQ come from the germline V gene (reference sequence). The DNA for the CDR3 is TGTGCCAGCAGCCCAAGTCGGGGAAGGGGGCCTGAAGCTTTCTTT. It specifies CASSPSRGRGPEAFF.

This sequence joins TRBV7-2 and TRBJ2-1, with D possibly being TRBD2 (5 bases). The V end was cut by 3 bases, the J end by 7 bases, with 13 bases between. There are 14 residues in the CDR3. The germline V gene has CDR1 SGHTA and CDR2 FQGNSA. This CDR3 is CASSLPGSGNEQFF. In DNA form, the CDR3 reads TGTGCCAGCAGCTTGCCGGGGTCGGGAAATGAGCAGTTCTTC. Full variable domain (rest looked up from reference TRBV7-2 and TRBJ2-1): GAGVSQSPSNKVTEKGKDVELRCDPISGHTALYWYRQSLGQGLEFLIYFQGNSAPDKSGLPSDRFSAERTGGSVSTLTIQRTQQEDSAVYLCASSLPGSGNEQFFGPGTRLTVL.

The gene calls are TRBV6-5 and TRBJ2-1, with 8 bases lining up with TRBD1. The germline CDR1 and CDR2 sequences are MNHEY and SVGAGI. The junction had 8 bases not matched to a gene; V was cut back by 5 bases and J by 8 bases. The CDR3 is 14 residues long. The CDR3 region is CASSRWTGSDEQFF. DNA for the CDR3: TGTGCCAGCAGTCGCTGGACAGGGAGCGATGAGCAGTTCTTC.

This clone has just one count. This CDR3 is CASSLMAGEGNEQFF. CDR3 sequence (DNA): TGTGCCAGCAGTTTAATGGCGGGGGAGGGCAATGAGCAGTTCTTC. The chain combines TRBV27 with TRBJ2-1; 7 bases map to TRBD2. Trimming at V came to 2 bases and at J to 6 bases, leaving 7 bases not matched to a gene. The CDR3 has 15 amino acids. Germline CDR1 MNHEY, CDR2 SMNVEV (reference sequence).

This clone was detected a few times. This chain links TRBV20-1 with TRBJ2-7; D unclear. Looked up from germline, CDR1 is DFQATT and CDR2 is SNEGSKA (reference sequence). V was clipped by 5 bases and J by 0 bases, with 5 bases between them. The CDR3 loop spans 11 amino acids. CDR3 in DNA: TGCAGTGCTCCCAGCTCCTACGAGCAGTACTTC. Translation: CSAPSSYEQYF.

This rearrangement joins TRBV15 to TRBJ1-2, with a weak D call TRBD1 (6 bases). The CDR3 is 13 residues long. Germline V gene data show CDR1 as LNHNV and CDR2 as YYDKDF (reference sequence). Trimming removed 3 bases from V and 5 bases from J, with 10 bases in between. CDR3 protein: CATSRGANYGYTF. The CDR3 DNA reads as TGTGCCACCAGCAGGGGGGCCAATTATGGCTACACCTTC.

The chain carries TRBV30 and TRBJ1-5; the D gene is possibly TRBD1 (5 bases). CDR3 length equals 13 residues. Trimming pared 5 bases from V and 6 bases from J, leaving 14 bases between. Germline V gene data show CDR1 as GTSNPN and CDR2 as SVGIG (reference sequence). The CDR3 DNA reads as TGTGCCTGGGGGGACCTCGGTAGTCAGCCCCAGCATTTT. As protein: CAWGDLGSQPQHF. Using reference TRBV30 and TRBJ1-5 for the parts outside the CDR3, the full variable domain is SQTIHQWPATLVQPVGSPLSLECTVEGTSNPNLYWYRQAAGRGLQLLFYSVGIGQISSEVPQNLSASRPQDRQFILSSKKLLLSDSGFYLCAWGDLGSQPQHFGDGTRLSIL.

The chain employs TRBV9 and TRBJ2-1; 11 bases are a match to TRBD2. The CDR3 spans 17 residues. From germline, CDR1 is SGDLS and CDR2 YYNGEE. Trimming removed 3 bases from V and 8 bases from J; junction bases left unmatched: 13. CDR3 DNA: TGTGCCAGCAGCGAGGCCGGGACTAGCGGCTTGGGCGATGAGCAGTTCTTC. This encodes CASSEAGTSGLGDEQFF.

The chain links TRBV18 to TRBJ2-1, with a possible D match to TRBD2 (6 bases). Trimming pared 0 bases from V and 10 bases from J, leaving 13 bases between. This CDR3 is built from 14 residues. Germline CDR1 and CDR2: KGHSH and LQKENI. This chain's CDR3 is CASSPPVWLAEQFF. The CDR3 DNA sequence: TGTGCCAGCTCACCACCGGTATGGCTAGCGGAGCAGTTCTTC.

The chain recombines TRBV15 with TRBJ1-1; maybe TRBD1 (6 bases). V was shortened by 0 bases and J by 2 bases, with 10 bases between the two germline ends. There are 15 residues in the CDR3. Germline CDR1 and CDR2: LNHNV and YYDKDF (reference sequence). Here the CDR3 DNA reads TGTGCCACCAGCAGAGATAGAGGGGGTAACACTGAAGCTTTCTTT. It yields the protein CATSRDRGGNTEAFF.